The 25 T cell receptor beta chains below come from one sample, sequenced in a study of cytomegalovirus exposure and HLA in healthy donors (dated by TCRdb to 2016 to 2017). The library was built by means of the immunoSEQ multiplex PCR assay. The table comes from immuneACCESS by way of TCRdb, which keeps in-frame sequences with V and J called. Part of the clones is missing from these tables; in studies checked, under half for an unresolved V gene and the rest for unknown reasons. Across this sample there are more than 90,000 clones, with 70% to 90% seen only once. The top ten clones comprise 4.4% of the sample. Specimen: PBMCs. These receptors were obtained from a man between 18 and 29 years old in good health and CMV-seropositive.

J is TRBJ2-7 and V is TRBV6-1; D is perhaps TRBD1 (5 bases). The V end lost 5 bases, the J end lost 3 bases, and 14 bases lay between the germline ends. Germline V gene lookup returns CDR1 MNHNS and CDR2 SASEGT. The CDR3 length is 14 residues. This CDR3 is CASSSSAQGYEQYF. CDR3 in DNA: TGTGCCAGCAGTAGCAGCGCCCAGGGCTACGAGCAGTACTTC.

This sequence joins TRBV29-1 and TRBJ1-1; D is perhaps TRBD1 (5 bases). Trimming removed 6 bases at V and 4 bases at J, with 18 bases between. The V gene's germline CDR1 is SQVTM and CDR2 ANQGSEA. The CDR3 sequence is 14 residues long. CDR3 DNA: TGCAGCGTCCAGGGAGGGTCGGGAGTCACTGAAGCTTTCTTT. Translated, it gives CSVQGGSGVTEAFF.

The gene calls are TRBV2 and TRBJ2-7; 8 nucleotides line up with TRBD2. The germline CDR1 and CDR2 sequences are SNHLY and FYNNEI. The CDR3 covers 14 residues. V shed 2 bases, J shed 3 bases, and the junction held 3 bases outside the gene matches. CDR3 coding DNA: TGTGCCAGCAGTGAATGGCGGGGGGTCTACGAGCAGTACTTC. Encoded protein: CASSEWRGVYEQYF. Combining the CDR3 with reference TRBV2 and TRBJ2-7 gives the whole variable domain EPEVTQTPSHQVTQMGQEVILRCVPISNHLYFYWYRQILGQKVEFLVSFYNNEISEKSEIFDDQFSVERPDGSNFTLKIRSTKLEDSAMYFCASSEWRGVYEQYFGPGTRLTVT.

The chain links TRBV10-3 to TRBJ1-2; maybe TRBD1 (6 bases). Germline V gene sequence: CDR1 ENHRY, CDR2 SYGVKD. The CDR3 spans 17 residues. V dropped 0 bases and J dropped 2 bases, with 16 bases sitting between them. As DNA, the CDR3 is TGTGCCATCAGTGAGTCGCCCGACAGGTCACGAAACTATGGCTACACCTTC. It translates to CAISESPDRSRNYGYTF.

This chain links TRBV6-1 with TRBJ2-3, with 11 bases identical to TRBD1. The V and J ends lost 10 bases and 4 bases, in that order; junction bases with no gene match: 10. This CDR3 is 15 amino acids long. Germline loops: CDR1 MNHNS, CDR2 SASEGT. CDR3 in DNA: TGTGCCACCGTTAAGGGACAGGGGGTTCCAGATACGCAGTATTTT. It encodes CATVKGQGVPDTQYF.

This chain links TRBV6-6 with TRBJ2-7; D gene unclear. Trimming shortened V by 0 bases and J by 3 bases, and 6 bases separated the two germline ends. CDR1 MNHNY and CDR2 SVGAGI come from the germline V gene (reference sequence). The CDR3 is 13 residues long. In DNA form, the CDR3 reads TGTGCCAGCAGTTACTCTAGAAGCTACGAGCAGTACTTC. Protein sequence: CASSYSRSYEQYF.

V and J are TRBV7-6 and TRBJ2-5; D is unresolved. This CDR3 has 14 residues. The germline V and J ends were trimmed by 2 bases and 4 bases, with 11 bases remaining between them. CDR1 and CDR2 (germline): SGHVS, FNYEAQ. The CDR3: CASSLFSWIETQYF. CDR3 DNA: TGTGCCAGCAGCTTATTTAGCTGGATAGAGACCCAGTACTTC.

This chain links TRBV11-2 with TRBJ2-2; 7 bases match TRBD1. CDR1 and CDR2 from the germline V gene are SGHAT and FQNNGV. V lost 5 bases and J lost 8; bases outside the gene matches: 5. There are 13 residues in the CDR3. CDR3 sequence (DNA): TGTGCCAGCAGCCCGAGGGGGCAAGGGGAGCTGTTTTTT. Translating it yields CASSPRGQGELFF.

V and J are TRBV4-1 and TRBJ2-3; weak D call: TRBD2 (6 bases). Trimming took 5 bases from V and 2 from J, leaving 14 bases between them. Germline assignment: CDR1 MGHRA and CDR2 YSYEKL. There are 15 residues in the CDR3. The CDR3 DNA reads TGCGCCAGCAGCACCTTGGGACTCCCCACAGATACGCAGTATTTT. Translated, it gives CASSTLGLPTDTQYF.

This chain joins TRBV7-6 and TRBJ2-5, with 9 positions matching TRBD2. The CDR3 runs to 18 residues. Trimming took 1 base from V and 4 from J; bases not matched to a gene: 13. Germline V gene lookup returns CDR1 SGHVS and CDR2 FNYEAQ. The CDR3 nucleotides are TGTGCCAGCAGCTTAGTACGGGCGGGGGGGCCTTCAGGAGAGACCCAGTACTTC. Residues: CASSLVRAGGPSGETQYF.

The chain recombines TRBV4-1 with TRBJ2-6, with D perhaps matching TRBD2 (6 bases). Germline V CDR1 and CDR2: MGHRA, YSYEKL. Trimming shortened V by 6 bases and J by 2 bases, and 14 bases separated the two germline ends. The CDR3 spans 16 residues. CDR3 coding DNA: TGCGCCAGCAGACGCGGGGTAGGGCCTGGGGCCAACGTCCTGACTTTC. Protein product: CASRRGVGPGANVLTF.

The V and J genes are TRBV7-9 and TRBJ2-3; 10 bases agree with TRBD2. The V and J ends lost 5 bases and 5 bases, in that order; junction bases with no gene match: 10. There are 16 residues in the CDR3. Germline CDR1 reads SEHNR; CDR2 reads FQNEAQ (reference sequence). CDR3: CASSPLLAGYGDTQYF. The CDR3, as DNA: TGTGCCAGCAGCCCTCTACTAGCGGGGTATGGAGATACGCAGTATTTT.

The V gene is TRBV27, the J gene TRBJ1-1; tentatively, D is TRBD1 (5 bases). This CDR3 is built from 14 residues. V was shortened by 7 bases and J by 1 base, with 13 bases between the two germline ends. Looked up from germline, CDR1 is MNHEY and CDR2 is SMNVEV (reference sequence). The CDR3 here is CASIRMGGNTEAFF. CDR3 coding DNA: TGTGCCAGCATCCGCATGGGGGGGAACACTGAAGCTTTCTTT.

The genes are TRBV6-1 and TRBJ2-1, with D possibly matching TRBD2 (6 bases). Between the trimmed V and J ends, which lost 7 bases and 6 bases, there was a span of 19 bases. CDR1 and CDR2 (germline): MNHNS, SASEGT. This CDR3 contains 15 residues. CDR3 DNA: TGTGCCAGCAACGAGGAAGCGGGCGGATTCAATGAGCAGTTCTTC. Translation gives CASNEEAGGFNEQFF.

The gene calls are TRBV11-2 and TRBJ1-6; 7 bases align to TRBD1. CDR1 SGHAT and CDR2 FQNNGV come from the germline V gene. CDR3 length: 15 residues. J gave up 5 bases and V 4 bases, and 5 bases lay outside the gene matches. CDR3 protein: CASSSRQGDNSPLHF. CDR3 coding DNA: TGTGCCAGCAGCTCAAGACAGGGCGATAATTCACCCCTCCACTTT. Drawing the rest from reference TRBV11-2 and TRBJ1-6, the complete variable domain is EAGVAQSPRYKIIEKRQSVAFWCNPISGHATLYWYQQILGQGPKLLIQFQNNGVVDDSQLPKDRFSAERLKGVDSTLKIQPAKLEDSAVYLCASSSRQGDNSPLHFGNGTRLTVT.

This clone was seen just once. The rearrangement uses TRBV5-1 and TRBJ1-1; 7 bases align to TRBD1. The CDR3 spans 14 residues. The germline V gene encodes CDR1 SGHRS and CDR2 YFSETQ. Trimming removed 4 bases from V and 5 bases from J; junction bases left unmatched: 8. CDR3 region: CASSPPTGRTEAFF. CDR3 coding DNA: TGCGCCAGCAGCCCTCCGACAGGGAGAACTGAAGCTTTCTTT.

The rearrangement links TRBV2 to TRBJ2-1; D might be TRBD2 (6 bases). Germline values: CDR1 SNHLY, CDR2 FYNNEI. V was trimmed by 4 bases and J by 0 bases, leaving 10 bases between them. This CDR3 comprises 15 residues. The CDR3 region is CASSGGTRSYNEQFF. In DNA form, the CDR3 reads TGTGCCAGCAGTGGGGGGACTCGCTCCTACAATGAGCAGTTCTTC.

The chain has TRBV2 and TRBJ1-1; a weak D match, TRBD1 (5 bases). Germline CDR1 SNHLY, CDR2 FYNNEI. V lost 8 bases and J 1 base, leaving 14 bases between the germline ends. The CDR3 loop spans 14 amino acids. The CDR3, as DNA: TGTGCCAGCCGGTCCCGACAGAGGAACACTGAAGCTTTCTTT. The encoded protein is CASRSRQRNTEAFF.

The rearrangement joins TRBV5-1 to TRBJ2-2, with 9 positions matching TRBD2. The germline V gene has CDR1 SGHRS and CDR2 YFSETQ. The CDR3 has 15 amino acids. V lost 4 bases and J lost 6; bases outside the gene matches: 7. Here the CDR3 reads CASSPTAGGPGELFF. As DNA, the CDR3 is TGCGCCAGCAGCCCGACAGCGGGGGGACCCGGGGAGCTGTTTTTT.

This chain uses TRBV19 with TRBJ1-5; tentative D call: TRBD1 (6 bases). V was trimmed by 3 bases and J by 3 bases, leaving 12 bases between them. The CDR3 runs 15 residues. Germline V CDR1 and CDR2: LNHDA, SQIVND (reference sequence). CDR3 sequence (DNA): TGTGCCAGTAGTATTGGGCAGGGGATCAATCAGCCCCAGCATTTT. This translates into CASSIGQGINQPQHF.

V gene TRBV28 combines with J gene TRBJ1-2, with D uncertain. Germline V gives CDR1 MDHEN, CDR2 SYDVKM. CDR3 length: 13 amino acids. V shed 2 bases and J shed 3 bases, with 7 bases lying between them. The CDR3 DNA sequence: TGTGCCAGCAGTTTAATGGGAGACTATGGCTACACCTTC. Translation gives CASSLMGDYGYTF.

This sequence joins TRBV10-1 and TRBJ2-1; the match to TRBD2 covers 14 bases. V gave up 6 bases and J gave up 7 bases; unmatched junction bases: 5. The germline V gene encodes CDR1 WNHNN and CDR2 SYGVQD (reference sequence). The CDR3 contains 15 residues. CDR3 coding DNA: TGCGCCAGCAGCAGACTAGCGGGGGGGGCTAATGAGCAGTTCTTC. Encoded protein: CASSRLAGGANEQFF.

The chain has TRBV15 and TRBJ1-1; D perhaps matches TRBD1 (6 bases). The ends were cut back, 2 bases at V and 4 bases at J, with 11 bases in the middle. The length of the CDR3 is 14 residues. Germline CDR1 and CDR2: LNHNV and YYDKDF (reference sequence). The CDR3 sequence is CATSRQGLSTEAFF. DNA for the CDR3: TGTGCCACCAGCAGACAGGGGCTGAGCACTGAAGCTTTCTTT.

This sequence joins TRBV28 and TRBJ1-3, with TRBD1 identical over 7 bases. The CDR3 sequence is 16 residues long. With V trimmed by 4 bases and J by 1 base, 7 bases remained unmatched. Germline CDR1 MDHEN, CDR2 SYDVKM. DNA of the CDR3: TGTGCCAGCAGTTCCAGGACAGGCCGTTCTGGAAACACCATATATTTT. Protein: CASSSRTGRSGNTIYF.

The chain employs TRBV11-2 and TRBJ2-7, with D unresolved. This CDR3 has 12 amino acids. Trimming stripped 6 bases from V and 2 bases from J, with 8 bases between. CDR1 SGHAT and CDR2 FQNNGV come from the germline V gene. The DNA for the CDR3 is TGTGCCAGCAGGCGAGCCACCTACGAGCAGTACTTC. Its protein product is CASRRATYEQYF.